Below, 9 T cell receptor beta chains from the same sample are listed, as sequenced in a study of cytomegalovirus exposure and HLA in healthy donors (dated by TCRdb to about 2017). Libraries were prepared through the immunoSEQ multiplex PCR assay. The multiplex PCR relied on a mix of 60 forward primers for TCR Vbeta segments and 13 reverse primers for TCR Jbeta segments. TCRdb limited this immuneACCESS table to in-frame rearrangements with V and J called. A share of clones is missing; checked studies link under half to unresolved V genes, and the rest is unexplained. For this sample there are hundreds of thousands of clones; 70% to 80% appear just once. The leading ten clones occupy approximately 1.9% of the sample. Sequencing was performed on PBMCs. The receptors here all came from a young woman in good health and CMV-seronegative.

The rearrangement uses TRBV4-1 and TRBJ2-1, with 16 bases fitting TRBD2. With V trimmed by 8 bases and J by 6 bases, 7 bases remained unmatched. The CDR3 has 16 amino acids. The germline CDR1 and CDR2 sequences are MGHRA and YSYEKL. The chain's CDR3 is CASAGLAGGQVNEQFF. CDR3 DNA: TGCGCCAGCGCGGGACTAGCGGGGGGGCAAGTCAATGAGCAGTTCTTC.

The chain employs TRBV2 and TRBJ2-7; 9 bases map to TRBD1. The CDR3 covers 14 residues. Trimming removed 7 bases from V and 3 bases from J; junction bases left unmatched: 7. Germline V gives CDR1 SNHLY, CDR2 FYNNEI. The CDR3 loop is CASTPDRGHYEQYF. The CDR3 DNA is TGTGCCAGCACCCCGGACAGGGGACACTACGAGCAGTACTTC.

This chain joins TRBV5-5 and TRBJ2-7; 8 positions agree with TRBD1. Germline-derived CDR1 and CDR2 are SGHKS and YYEKEE (reference sequence). The V and J ends lost 0 bases and 3 bases, in that order; junction bases with no gene match: 2. The CDR3 has 14 residues. CDR3 in DNA: TGTGCCAGCAGCTTGGGGGGGACAGGCTACGAGCAGTACTTC. Its protein product is CASSLGGTGYEQYF.

The J gene is TRBJ2-1, the V gene TRBV29-1; TRBD2 matches at 13 bases. With 6 bases clipped from V and 8 bases from J, the junction kept 7 bases outside the gene matches. Germline V lookup: CDR1 SQVTM, CDR2 ANQGSEA. The CDR3 is made up of 14 amino acids. The CDR3 here is CSVTILAGGHEQFF. The CDR3 DNA is TGCAGCGTGACCATACTAGCGGGGGGGCATGAGCAGTTCTTC.

This chain links TRBV5-6 with TRBJ2-2; 7 bases match TRBD2. Germline V gene sequence: CDR1 SGHDT, CDR2 YYEEEE. The length of the CDR3 is 16 residues. V lost 2 bases and J lost 1; bases outside the gene matches: 5. Here the CDR3 DNA reads TGTGCCAGCAGCTTTGTGGCTAGCGGGAACACCGGGGAGCTGTTTTTT. Translated, it gives CASSFVASGNTGELFF.

The rearrangement joins TRBV11-2 to TRBJ1-2; 9 positions agree with TRBD1. The CDR3 has 14 amino acids. CDR1 and CDR2 (germline): SGHAT, FQNNGV. V shed 5 bases and J 5 bases; nucleotides not matched to a gene: 6. This chain's CDR3 is CASSATGQGYGYTF. CDR3 coding DNA: TGTGCCAGCAGCGCCACGGGACAGGGATATGGCTACACCTTC.

This clone appeared a few times. The chain has TRBV6-1 and TRBJ2-7; tentative D call: TRBD1 (6 bases). V lost 6 bases and J 5 bases, leaving 11 bases between the germline ends. Germline V gene sequence: CDR1 MNHNS, CDR2 SASEGT. The CDR3 is 12 residues long. In nucleotides, the CDR3 is TGTGCCAGCAGCTTCAGGGGAAACGAGCAGTACTTC. Encoded protein: CASSFRGNEQYF.

This chain joins TRBV5-1 and TRBJ2-7; the match to TRBD2 covers 10 bases. With 4 bases clipped from V and 1 base from J, the junction kept 2 bases outside the gene matches. Germline loops: CDR1 SGHRS, CDR2 YFSETQ. This CDR3 is built from 14 residues. CDR3 in DNA: TGCGCCAGCAGCACTAGCGGGGATTCCTACGAGCAGTACTTC. Translation: CASSTSGDSYEQYF.

This sequence joins TRBV15 and TRBJ1-2; possibly TRBD1 for D (6 bases). CDR1 LNHNV and CDR2 YYDKDF come from the germline V gene (reference sequence). There are 15 residues in the CDR3. V was trimmed by 0 bases and J by 7 bases, leaving 15 bases between them. CDR3 coding DNA: TGTGCCACCAGCAGAGATCGAGGGGGTGGGTTTGGCTACACCTTC. Translated, it gives CATSRDRGGGFGYTF.